Presented here are 25 T cell receptor beta chains from one specimen sequenced in a study of cytomegalovirus exposure and HLA in healthy donors. Amplification used 60 Vbeta primers and 13 Jbeta primers. Repertoires were generated with immunoSEQ multiplex PCR, while TCRdb's copy carries only in-frame clones and drops some. The sample holds 110,000 to 150,000 clones, around 84% seen once. What was sequenced was PBMCs. These TCRs come from a boy aged 2-15 years in good health and CMV-seronegative.

As to this clone: At one end, the junction sequence differs from germline, possibly due to a read error. This sequence joins TRBV11-3 and TRBJ2-3; TRBD2 agrees at 10 bases. Germline assignment: CDR1 SGHNT and CDR2 YENEEA. The CDR3 is made up of 16 amino acids. CDR3 nucleotide sequence: TGTGCCAGCAGCGTAGATAGCGGGAGGAGGGCAGATACGCAGTATTTT. It specifies CASSVDSGRRADTQYF.

The V and J genes are TRBV4-1 and TRBJ1-3, with D uncertain. The CDR3 runs 21 residues. Trimming removed 1 base from V and 5 bases from J, with 30 bases in between. Germline V lookup: CDR1 MGHRA, CDR2 YSYEKL. CDR3 protein: CASSQALFSVPRRSSRNTIYF. CDR3 nucleotide sequence: TGCGCCAGCAGCCAAGCCCTATTCTCTGTTCCGCGCCGGTCATCAAGAAACACCATATATTTT.

This sequence joins TRBV5-1 and TRBJ1-2, with D maybe TRBD1 (6 bases). The CDR3 is 14 amino acids. Germline V gene data show CDR1 as SGHRS and CDR2 as YFSETQ. V gave up 5 bases and J gave up 8 bases, with 19 bases separating them. CDR3 nucleotides: TGCGCCAGCAGGGCCGGGACACTCCAAGGAGGCTACACCTTC. Its translation: CASRAGTLQGGYTF.

The CDR3: CASSLRGAPEQYF. The CDR3 DNA reads as TGTGCCAGCAGCTTACGGGGGGCGCCCGAGCAGTACTTC. This chain joins TRBV7-2 and TRBJ2-7; D is possibly TRBD2 (7 bases). Germline CDR1 and CDR2: SGHTA and FQGNSA. The length of the CDR3 is 13 residues. With 2 bases removed from V and 6 bases from J, the gap between germline ends came to 11 bases.

This chain connects TRBV7-9 to TRBJ2-1; possibly TRBD2 for D (6 bases). Trimming took off 1 base at V and 13 bases at J, with 11 bases between the two ends. Per the germline V gene, CDR1 is SEHNR and CDR2 is FQNEAQ (reference sequence). The CDR3 runs to 12 residues. As DNA, the CDR3 is TGTGCCAGCAGCTTAGTTGGGACTGCACAGTTCTTC. This sequence encodes CASSLVGTAQFF.

CDR3 bases: TGTGCCAGCAGCTTGGGCCAGCCGGGGACTGAAGCTTTCTTT. Its protein is CASSLGQPGTEAFF. The chain couples TRBV7-6 to TRBJ1-1; D gene unclear. Germline V gene data show CDR1 as SGHVS and CDR2 as FNYEAQ. Trimming cost V 3 bases and J 5 bases, with 13 bases left between them. This CDR3 spans 14 amino acids.

V usage is TRBV9 and J usage is TRBJ1-3; D may be TRBD1 (5 bases). The CDR3 is 17 amino acids. The germline CDR1 and CDR2 sequences are SGDLS and YYNGEE. Trimming stripped 0 bases from V and 5 bases from J, with 18 bases between. The DNA for the CDR3 is TGTGCCAGCAGCGTAGATCCCGCGGGGACGGTTAGAAACACCATATATTTT. Amino acids: CASSVDPAGTVRNTIYF. Full variable domain (remainder filled in from reference TRBV9 and TRBJ1-3): DSGVTQTPKHLITATGQRVTLRCSPRSGDLSVYWYQQSLDQGLQFLIQYYNGEERAKGNILERFSAQQFPDLHSELNLSSLELGDSALYFCASSVDPAGTVRNTIYFGEGSWLTVV.

The chain is built from TRBV11-3 and TRBJ2-6; possible D gene TRBD2, 5 bases. This CDR3 has 15 amino acids. The germline CDR1 and CDR2 sequences are SGHNT and YENEEA. V lost 5 bases and J 1 base, leaving 9 bases between the germline ends. The CDR3 sequence: CASSPRGSGANVLTF. The DNA of the CDR3 is TGTGCCAGCAGCCCCCGGGGATCTGGGGCCAACGTCCTGACTTTC.

This clone is medium-sized. Other nucleotide sequences from this sample produce the same CDR3. CDR3 loop: CASSDSTGTSREQYF. DNA of the CDR3: TGTGCCAGCAGTGATTCGACGGGGACTAGCCGCGAGCAGTACTTC. The V call is TRBV25-1, the J call TRBJ2-7; 9 nucleotides agree with TRBD2. The V segment lost 3 bases and the J segment 6 bases; nucleotides outside the gene matches: 9. The germline V gene encodes CDR1 MGHDK and CDR2 SYGVNS. The CDR3 has 15 residues.

This chain joins TRBV7-2 and TRBJ2-3; the D gene is possibly TRBD1 (5 bases). Germline V lookup: CDR1 SGHTA, CDR2 FQGNSA. V lost 1 base and J 4 bases, leaving 9 bases between the germline ends. The CDR3 totals 14 residues. CDR3 sequence (DNA): TGTGCCAGCAGCTTAGAGTCAGGGCCAGATACGCAGTATTTT. Protein product: CASSLESGPDTQYF.

The rearrangement links TRBV4-1 to TRBJ2-3, with D perhaps TRBD1 (6 bases). The CDR3 sequence is 17 residues long. Trimming stripped 0 bases from V and 6 bases from J, with 19 bases between. Germline V gene data show CDR1 as MGHRA and CDR2 as YSYEKL. The CDR3 here is CASSQDLGSRGRDTQYF. For the CDR3, the DNA is TGCGCCAGCAGCCAAGATTTAGGATCCAGGGGTAGGGATACGCAGTATTTT.

V gene TRBV9 combines with J gene TRBJ2-1, with 7 bases that match TRBD2. The CDR3 contains 16 residues. Germline lookup yields CDR1 SGDLS and CDR2 YYNGEE. V was clipped by 3 bases and J by 5 bases; unmatched bases: 11. CDR3 sequence: CASSGGGTITNNEQFF. In DNA form, the CDR3 reads TGTGCCAGCAGCGGGGGGGGTACCATCACGAACAATGAGCAGTTCTTC.

V is TRBV28 and J is TRBJ1-5, with D hard to call. The CDR3 spans 15 residues. Trimming removed 3 bases at V and 3 bases at J, with 12 bases between. From germline, CDR1 is MDHEN and CDR2 SYDVKM. The CDR3 loop is CASSFTRRHNQPQHF. The CDR3 coding sequence is TGTGCCAGCAGTTTTACCCGGCGGCACAATCAGCCCCAGCATTTT.

The chain links TRBV19 to TRBJ1-1; D might be TRBD1 (6 bases). Germline CDR1 reads LNHDA; CDR2 reads SQIVND (reference sequence). V gave up 9 bases and J gave up 5 bases, with 16 bases separating them. CDR3 length equals 13 residues. The CDR3 reads CASLRGQGTEAFF. The CDR3 DNA sequence: TGTGCCAGCCTGCGGGGGCAAGGGACTGAAGCTTTCTTT.

The V gene is TRBV18, the J gene TRBJ2-7; 10 bases map to TRBD2. The CDR3 extends over 16 amino acids. V dropped 5 bases and J dropped 0; count of bases not matched to a gene: 7. Germline values: CDR1 KGHSH, CDR2 LQKENI. The CDR3: CASSTSGRADSYEQYF. The CDR3 nucleotides are TGTGCCAGCTCAACCAGCGGGAGGGCGGACTCCTACGAGCAGTACTTC.

The genes are TRBV18 and TRBJ1-5; TRBD1 might be the D (5 bases). The germline V gene has CDR1 KGHSH and CDR2 LQKENI. Trimming pared 2 bases from V and 1 base from J, leaving 12 bases between. This CDR3 is 16 amino acids long. The CDR3 reads CASSPFGGESNQPQHF. Here the CDR3 DNA reads TGTGCCAGCTCACCATTCGGGGGAGAGAGCAATCAGCCCCAGCATTTT.

J is TRBJ2-1 and V is TRBV18; 11 nucleotides line up with TRBD1. Germline trimming cut 3 bases from V and 10 bases from J; bases unmatched to any gene: 8. CDR1 and CDR2 from the germline V gene are KGHSH and LQKENI. The CDR3 is made up of 15 amino acids. The CDR3 loop is CASSPNGQGAGEQFF. The DNA of the CDR3 is TGTGCCAGCTCACCGAACGGACAGGGGGCCGGCGAGCAGTTCTTC.

This chain links TRBV4-3 with TRBJ2-7; 14 nucleotides line up with TRBD2. The CDR3 covers 14 residues. Germline V lookup: CDR1 LGHNA, CDR2 YSLEER. Trimming removed 3 bases from V and 6 bases from J; junction bases left unmatched: 1. CDR3 DNA sequence: TGCGCCAGCAGCCACGGACTAGCGGGAGGCGAGCAGTACTTC. Amino acid sequence: CASSHGLAGGEQYF.

V is TRBV10-3 and J is TRBJ1-5, with D perhaps TRBD1 (6 bases). The germline V gene has CDR1 ENHRY and CDR2 SYGVKD. V was pared by 2 bases and J by 0 bases, with 14 bases between. The CDR3 extends over 17 amino acids. Here the CDR3 DNA reads TGTGCCATCAGTGAGAGACAGGTGATCGATAGCAATCAGCCCCAGCATTTT. This codes for CAISERQVIDSNQPQHF.

The V call is TRBV2, the J call TRBJ2-7; tentative D call: TRBD2 (6 bases). This CDR3 has 16 amino acids. Between the trimmed V and J ends, which lost 2 bases and 2 bases, there was a span of 16 bases. Per germline, CDR1 SNHLY and CDR2 FYNNEI. CDR3 DNA: TGTGCCAGCAGTGAAACGATGGGGGGAAGGGCCTACGAGCAGTACTTC. Translating it yields CASSETMGGRAYEQYF.

The rearrangement links TRBV20-1 to TRBJ2-7; D gene ambiguous. V dropped 6 bases and J dropped 5 bases, with 11 bases sitting between them. This CDR3 is built from 11 residues. Per the germline V gene, CDR1 is DFQATT and CDR2 is SNEGSKA (reference sequence). CDR3 coding DNA: TGCAGTGCAACTCCGCAGGACGAGCAGTACTTC. Its translation: CSATPQDEQYF.

This chain links TRBV9 with TRBJ2-5; D unresolved. Germline V lookup: CDR1 SGDLS, CDR2 YYNGEE. V was pared by 1 base and J by 2 bases, with 12 bases between. The CDR3 has 15 residues. CDR3 in amino acids: CASSVQTRFQETQYF. The CDR3 region has the DNA TGTGCCAGCAGCGTACAGACAAGGTTTCAAGAGACCCAGTACTTC. The entire variable domain, with the rest obtained from reference TRBV9 and TRBJ2-5, is as follows: DSGVTQTPKHLITATGQRVTLRCSPRSGDLSVYWYQQSLDQGLQFLIQYYNGEERAKGNILERFSAQQFPDLHSELNLSSLELGDSALYFCASSVQTRFQETQYFGPGTRLLVL.

This rearrangement joins TRBV6-1 to TRBJ1-1; TRBD1 matches at 7 bases. CDR3 size: 14 residues. Germline V CDR1 and CDR2: MNHNS, SASEGT. V lost 10 bases, J lost 3 bases, and 11 bases stayed unmatched. The DNA for the CDR3 is TGTGCCACCCACTCCGGGACAGAGTACACTGAAGCTTTCTTT. Translating it yields CATHSGTEYTEAFF.

In this sample, this clone turned up once. V is TRBV5-1 and J is TRBJ1-6, with 11 bases lining up with TRBD1. V lost 1 base, J lost 5 bases, and 5 bases stayed unmatched. The CDR3 has 17 residues. Per germline, CDR1 SGHRS and CDR2 YFSETQ. CDR3 DNA sequence: TGCGCCAGCAGCTTGCCCCCGGGACAGGGGGATAATTCACCCCTCCACTTT. It is translated as CASSLPPGQGDNSPLHF.

The chain recombines TRBV27 with TRBJ2-1, with D hard to call. The CDR3 has 13 residues. In germline, CDR1 is MNHEY, CDR2 SMNVEV (reference sequence). V was trimmed by 3 bases and J by 4 bases, leaving 7 bases between them. In DNA form, the CDR3 reads TGTGCCAGCAGTTTTTTGTATTACAATGAGCAGTTCTTC. Protein product: CASSFLYYNEQFF.